This T cell receptor (beta chain) was observed in a study of a mutant IDH1 vaccine in newly diagnosed glioma. The wider study: Treated patients had a mean age of roughly 40 years and an approximately 62% male, around 38% female split. Week 35 held visit V12, while week 47 held visit V13. Every participant had undergone radiotherapy, temozolomide, or both before, and most underwent both.

Remarks on this clone: Its antigen is still unknown.

Generated by immunoSEQ multiplex PCR, the TCRdb table keeps only in-frame clones and is missing some. Of 70,000 or so clones in the sample, about 87% were seen once. CDR3 size: 15 residues. Germline V gene lookup returns CDR1 SGHTA and CDR2 FQGNSA. Trimming removed 2 bases at V and 0 bases at J, with 10 bases between. This sample's time point: week 35, safety follow-up. Vaccination used 300 ug of mutant IDH1 20-mer peptide per dose, with topical imiquimod. Each of the donors came in with new WHO grade 3 or 4 astrocytomas that were IDH1-mutant and ATRX-lost. This chain uses TRBV7-2 with TRBJ2-5, with D perhaps matching TRBD2 (6 bases). The TCR sequence derives from a man under 40 with glioma. The specimen comprised PBMCs, sampled from a glioma patient whose treatment included an IDH1 peptide vaccine. In nucleotides, the CDR3 is TGTGCCAGCAGCTTAATGGGCGGGGACCAAGAGACCCAGTACTTC. It codes for CASSLMGGDQETQYF.